The present T cell receptor (beta chain) was sequenced within a study of identical twins. Study-wide points: Clonotypes of the beta chain that were abundant in cord blood carried fewer insertions (memory repertoires showed none).

This CDR3 contains 15 residues. J gave up 1 base and V 5 bases, and 6 bases lay outside the gene matches. In germline, CDR1 is KGHSH, CDR2 LQKENI. Of note for this clonotype: Its target is unknown.

A single record per CDR3 protein comes from TCRdb applying MiXCR to the 5' RACE reads. This sample has 350,000 to 500,000 distinct CDR3 sequences, with under 20% found just once. This sequence originates from a man aged 45-65 years in good health. The chain has TRBV18 and TRBJ2-7; 9 bases align to TRBD1. The sequenced sample was naive T cells sorted from blood. CDR3 sequence: CASSGTGGGSYEQYF. Written as DNA, the CDR3 is TGTGCCAGCTCAGGAACAGGGGGCGGTTCCTACGAGCAGTACTTC. The entire variable domain, with the rest obtained from reference TRBV18 and TRBJ2-7, is as follows: NAGVMQNPRHLVRRRGQEARLRCSPMKGHSHVYWYRQLPEEGLKFMVYLQKENIIDESGMPKERFSAEFPKEGPSILRIQQVVRGDSAAYFCASSGTGGGSYEQYFGPGTRLTVT.